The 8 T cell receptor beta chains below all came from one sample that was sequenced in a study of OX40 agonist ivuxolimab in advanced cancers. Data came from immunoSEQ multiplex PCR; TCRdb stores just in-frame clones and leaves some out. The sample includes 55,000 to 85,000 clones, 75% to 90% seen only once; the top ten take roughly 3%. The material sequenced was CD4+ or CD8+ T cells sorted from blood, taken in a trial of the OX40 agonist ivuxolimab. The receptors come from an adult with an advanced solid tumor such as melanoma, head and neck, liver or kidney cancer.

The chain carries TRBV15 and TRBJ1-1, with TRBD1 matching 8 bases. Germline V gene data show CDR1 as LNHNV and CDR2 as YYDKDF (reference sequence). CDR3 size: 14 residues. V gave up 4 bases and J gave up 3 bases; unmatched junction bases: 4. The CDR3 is CATSNSGGDTEAFF. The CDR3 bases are TGTGCCACCAGCAATTCAGGGGGCGACACTGAAGCTTTCTTT.

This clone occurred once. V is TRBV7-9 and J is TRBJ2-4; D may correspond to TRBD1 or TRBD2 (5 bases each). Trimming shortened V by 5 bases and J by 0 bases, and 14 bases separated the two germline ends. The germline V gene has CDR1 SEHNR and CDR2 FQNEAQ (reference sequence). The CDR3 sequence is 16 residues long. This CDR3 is CASSPGTYLAKNIQYF. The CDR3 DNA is TGTGCCAGCAGCCCCGGGACGTATCTAGCCAAAAACATTCAGTACTTC.

CDR3 sequence (DNA): TGTGCCAGCAGCCCGGGGACAGGGGGAGAGACCCAGTACTTC. This gives the protein CASSPGTGGETQYF. V usage is TRBV5-4 and J usage is TRBJ2-5; 11 bases align to TRBD1. V trimming: 4 bases; J trimming: 4 bases; junction bases outside the gene matches: 3. This CDR3 comprises 14 residues. CDR1 is SGHNT, CDR2 YYREEE, per germline (reference sequence). Full variable domain (missing parts from reference TRBV5-4 and TRBJ2-5): ETGVTQSPTHLIKTRGQQVTLRCSSQSGHNTVSWYQQALGQGPQFIFQYYREEENGRGNFPPRFSGLQFPNYSSELNVNALELDDSALYLCASSPGTGGETQYFGPGTRLLVL.

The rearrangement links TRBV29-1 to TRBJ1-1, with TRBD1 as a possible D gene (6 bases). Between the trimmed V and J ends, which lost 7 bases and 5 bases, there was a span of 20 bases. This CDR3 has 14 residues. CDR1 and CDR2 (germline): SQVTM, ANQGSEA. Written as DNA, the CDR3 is TGCAGCGGCAGCCTCGGGGGGCGAGGAACTGAAGCTTTCTTT. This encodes CSGSLGGRGTEAFF. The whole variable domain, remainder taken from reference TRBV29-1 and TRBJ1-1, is SAVISQKPSRDICQRGTSLTIQCQVDSQVTMMFWYRQQPGQSLTLIATANQGSEATYESGFVIDKFPISRPNLTFSTLTVSNMSPEDSSIYLCSGSLGGRGTEAFFGQGTRLTVV.

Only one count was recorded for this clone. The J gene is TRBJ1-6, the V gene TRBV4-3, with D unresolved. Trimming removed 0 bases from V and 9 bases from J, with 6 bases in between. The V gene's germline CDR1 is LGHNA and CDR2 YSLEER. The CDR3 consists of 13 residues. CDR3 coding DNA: TGCGCCAGCAGCCAAGAGACTACTTCACCCCTCCACTTT. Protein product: CASSQETTSPLHF.

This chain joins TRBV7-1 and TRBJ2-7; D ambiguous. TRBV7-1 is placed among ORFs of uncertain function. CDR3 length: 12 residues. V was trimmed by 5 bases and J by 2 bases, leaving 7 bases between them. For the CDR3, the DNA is TGTGCCAGCAGCGTACTAACCTACGAGCAGTACTTC. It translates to CASSVLTYEQYF.

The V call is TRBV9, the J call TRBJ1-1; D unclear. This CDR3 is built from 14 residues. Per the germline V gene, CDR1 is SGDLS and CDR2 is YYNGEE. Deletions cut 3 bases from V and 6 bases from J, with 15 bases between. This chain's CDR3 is CASSAGLSIAEAFF. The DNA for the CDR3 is TGTGCCAGCAGCGCCGGACTTTCGATCGCTGAAGCTTTCTTT.

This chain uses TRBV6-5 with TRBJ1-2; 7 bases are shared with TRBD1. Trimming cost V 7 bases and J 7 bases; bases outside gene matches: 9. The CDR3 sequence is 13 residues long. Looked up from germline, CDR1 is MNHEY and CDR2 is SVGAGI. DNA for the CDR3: TGTGCCAGCACCGACAGGGTACGTGTTGGCTACACCTTC. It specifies CASTDRVRVGYTF.